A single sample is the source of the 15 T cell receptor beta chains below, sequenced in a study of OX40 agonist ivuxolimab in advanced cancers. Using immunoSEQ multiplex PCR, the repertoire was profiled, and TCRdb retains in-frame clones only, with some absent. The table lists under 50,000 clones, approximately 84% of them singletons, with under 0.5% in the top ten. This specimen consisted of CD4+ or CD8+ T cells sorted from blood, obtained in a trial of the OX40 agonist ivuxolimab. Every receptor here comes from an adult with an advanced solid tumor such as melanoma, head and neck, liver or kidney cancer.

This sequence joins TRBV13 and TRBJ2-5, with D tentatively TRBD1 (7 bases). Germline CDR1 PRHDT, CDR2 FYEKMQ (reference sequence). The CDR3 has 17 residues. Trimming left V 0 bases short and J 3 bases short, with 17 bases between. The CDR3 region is CASSLGEGAYSEETQYF. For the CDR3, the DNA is TGTGCCAGCAGCTTAGGGGAGGGGGCCTACTCGGAAGAGACCCAGTACTTC.

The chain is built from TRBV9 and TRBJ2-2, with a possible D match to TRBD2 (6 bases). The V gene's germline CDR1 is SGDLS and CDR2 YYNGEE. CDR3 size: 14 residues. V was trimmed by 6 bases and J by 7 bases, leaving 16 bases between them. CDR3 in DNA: TGTGCCAGCAACGGGGGATTAGTGAGCGGGGAGCTGTTTTTT. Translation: CASNGGLVSGELFF.

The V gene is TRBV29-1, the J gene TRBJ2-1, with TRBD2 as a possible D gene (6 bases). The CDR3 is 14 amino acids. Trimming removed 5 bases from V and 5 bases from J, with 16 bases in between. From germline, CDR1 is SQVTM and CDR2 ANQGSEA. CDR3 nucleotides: TGCAGCGTTCTAGTACTAGCCGACAACAATGAGCAGTTCTTC. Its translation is CSVLVLADNNEQFF.

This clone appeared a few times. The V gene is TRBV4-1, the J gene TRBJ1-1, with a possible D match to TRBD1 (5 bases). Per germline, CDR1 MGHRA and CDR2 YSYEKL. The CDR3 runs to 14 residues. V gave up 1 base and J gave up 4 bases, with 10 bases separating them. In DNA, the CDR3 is TGCGCCAGCAGCCAAGGAGGGGCGATCACTGAAGCTTTCTTT. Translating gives CASSQGGAITEAFF.

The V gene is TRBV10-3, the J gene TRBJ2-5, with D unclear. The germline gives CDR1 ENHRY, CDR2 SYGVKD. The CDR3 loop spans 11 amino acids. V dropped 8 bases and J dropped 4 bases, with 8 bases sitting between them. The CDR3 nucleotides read TGTGCCATCGGGGATGGAGAGACCCAGTACTTC. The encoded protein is CAIGDGETQYF.

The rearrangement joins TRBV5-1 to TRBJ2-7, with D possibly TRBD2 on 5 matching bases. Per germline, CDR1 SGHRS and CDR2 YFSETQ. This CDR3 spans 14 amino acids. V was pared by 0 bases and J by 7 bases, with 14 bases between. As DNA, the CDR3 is TGCGCCAGCAGCTTGGGAGGTCCCTCGGGGGAGCAGTACTTC. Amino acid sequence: CASSLGGPSGEQYF.

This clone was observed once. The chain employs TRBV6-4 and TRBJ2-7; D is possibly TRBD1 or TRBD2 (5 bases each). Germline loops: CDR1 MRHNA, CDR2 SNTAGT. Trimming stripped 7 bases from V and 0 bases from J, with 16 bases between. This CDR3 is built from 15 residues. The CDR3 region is CASKDRDVYSYEQYF. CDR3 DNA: TGTGCCAGCAAAGATCGGGACGTCTACTCCTACGAGCAGTACTTC.

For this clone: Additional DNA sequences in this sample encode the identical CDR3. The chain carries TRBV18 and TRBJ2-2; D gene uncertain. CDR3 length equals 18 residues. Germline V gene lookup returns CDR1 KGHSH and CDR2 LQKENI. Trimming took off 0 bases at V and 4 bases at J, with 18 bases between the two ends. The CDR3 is CASSPPYGLGVSTGELFF. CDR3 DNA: TGTGCCAGCTCACCACCATACGGCTTGGGTGTGAGCACCGGGGAGCTGTTTTTT.

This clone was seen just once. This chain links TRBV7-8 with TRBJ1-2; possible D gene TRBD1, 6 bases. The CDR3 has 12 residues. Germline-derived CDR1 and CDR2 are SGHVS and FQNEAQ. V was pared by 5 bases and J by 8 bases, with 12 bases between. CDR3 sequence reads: CASSPGTTGYTF. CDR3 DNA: TGTGCCAGCAGCCCCGGGACAACGGGCTACACCTTC.

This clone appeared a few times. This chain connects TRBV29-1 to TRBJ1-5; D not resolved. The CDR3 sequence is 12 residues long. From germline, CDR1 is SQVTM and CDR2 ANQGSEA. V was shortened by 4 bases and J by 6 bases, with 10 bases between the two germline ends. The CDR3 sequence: CSVAHSGQPQHF. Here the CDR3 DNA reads TGCAGCGTTGCCCACTCCGGTCAGCCCCAGCATTTT.

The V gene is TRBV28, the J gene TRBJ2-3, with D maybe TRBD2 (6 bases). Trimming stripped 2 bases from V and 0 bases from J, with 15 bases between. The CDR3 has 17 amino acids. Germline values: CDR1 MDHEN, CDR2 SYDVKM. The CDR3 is CASSLRVGGTSTDTQYF. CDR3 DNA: TGTGCCAGCAGTTTACGGGTTGGCGGGACCAGCACAGATACGCAGTATTTT.

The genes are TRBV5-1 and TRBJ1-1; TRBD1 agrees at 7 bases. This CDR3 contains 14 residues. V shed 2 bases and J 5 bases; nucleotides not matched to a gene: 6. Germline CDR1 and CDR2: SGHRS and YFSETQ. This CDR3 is CASSFAGGWTEAFF. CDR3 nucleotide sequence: TGCGCCAGCAGCTTCGCAGGGGGTTGGACTGAAGCTTTCTTT.

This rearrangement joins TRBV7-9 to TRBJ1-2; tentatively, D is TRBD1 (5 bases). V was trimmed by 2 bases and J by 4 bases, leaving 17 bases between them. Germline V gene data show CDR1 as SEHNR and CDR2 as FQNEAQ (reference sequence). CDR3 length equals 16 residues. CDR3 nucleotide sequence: TGTGCCAGCAGCTTATCCGGGGCGGGAGAGGCCTATGGCTACACCTTC. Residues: CASSLSGAGEAYGYTF. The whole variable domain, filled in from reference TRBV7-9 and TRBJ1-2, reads DTGVSQNPRHKITKRGQNVTFRCDPISEHNRLYWYRQTLGQGPEFLTYFQNEAQLEKSRLLSDRFSAERPKGSFSTLEIQRTEQGDSAMYLCASSLSGAGEAYGYTFGSGTRLTVV.

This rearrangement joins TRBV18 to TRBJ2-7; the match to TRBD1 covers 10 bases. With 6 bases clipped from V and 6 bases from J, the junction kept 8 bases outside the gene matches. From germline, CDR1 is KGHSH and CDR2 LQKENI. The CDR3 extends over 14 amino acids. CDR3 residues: CASSSGTGVLEQYF. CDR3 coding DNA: TGTGCCAGCTCCAGCGGGACAGGGGTGCTCGAGCAGTACTTC.

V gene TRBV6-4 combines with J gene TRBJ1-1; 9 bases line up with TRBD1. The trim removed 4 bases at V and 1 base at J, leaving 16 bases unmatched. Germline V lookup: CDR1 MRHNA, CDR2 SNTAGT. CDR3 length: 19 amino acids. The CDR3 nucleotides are TGTGCCAGCAGTGGCCATCTTTGGACAGGGGAGGTATCGAACACTGAAGCTTTCTTT. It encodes CASSGHLWTGEVSNTEAFF.